These 30 T cell receptor beta chains were all obtained from the same sample, sequenced in a study of blood T cell repertoires in COVID-19. Data came from immunoSEQ multiplex PCR; TCRdb stores just in-frame clones and leaves some out. The sample includes about 160,000 clones, over 75% of them seen just once. The specimen sequenced was peripheral blood. These receptors originate from a man aged 60 to 69 with active or convalescent COVID-19.

This clone was counted a few times. The rearrangement links TRBV19 to TRBJ2-2, with D possibly being TRBD2 (6 bases). V lost 8 bases and J lost 3, with 16 bases in between. The length of the CDR3 is 15 residues. Germline V gene data show CDR1 as LNHDA and CDR2 as SQIVND (reference sequence). The CDR3 reads CASSWGVGYTGELFF. DNA of the CDR3: TGTGCCAGTTCTTGGGGGGTCGGTTACACCGGGGAGCTGTTTTTT.

The V call is TRBV5-1, the J call TRBJ2-7; D is undetermined. This CDR3 is 14 amino acids long. Trimming took off 7 bases at V and 0 bases at J, with 14 bases between the two ends. Germline V lookup: CDR1 SGHRS, CDR2 YFSETQ. CDR3 bases: TGCGCCAGCCGAGACCCCAGGTACTCCTACGAGCAGTACTTC. Protein sequence: CASRDPRYSYEQYF.

This chain connects TRBV10-3 to TRBJ2-3; 13 nucleotides agree with TRBD2. The ends lost 3 bases at V and 2 bases at J; junction bases unmatched: 5. Germline assignment: CDR1 ENHRY and CDR2 SYGVKD. This CDR3 region has 17 residues. The CDR3: CAISDSGLAGVTDTQYF. CDR3 sequence (DNA): TGTGCCATCAGTGACTCTGGACTAGCGGGGGTCACAGATACGCAGTATTTT.

The V and J genes are TRBV4-1 and TRBJ2-2; D remains ambiguous. Germline CDR1 and CDR2: MGHRA and YSYEKL. V lost 1 base, J lost 7 bases, and 4 bases lay in between. The CDR3 is 12 residues long. CDR3 sequence: CASSQVYGELFF. The CDR3 DNA sequence: TGCGCCAGCAGCCAAGTTTACGGGGAGCTGTTTTTT.

The V call is TRBV6-5, the J call TRBJ2-1, with TRBD1 matching 11 bases. CDR1 is MNHEY and CDR2 is SVGAGI in the germline V gene. The CDR3 runs to 16 residues. V was pared by 4 bases and J by 5 bases, with 7 bases of the junction left unmatched. The CDR3 here is CASSSKDRGLNNEQFF. The CDR3 DNA reads as TGTGCCAGCAGTTCCAAGGACAGGGGGCTTAACAATGAGCAGTTCTTC.

CDR3: CASSLEGRGYSPLHF. The CDR3 nucleotides read TGTGCCAGCAGCTTAGAGGGCAGGGGATATTCACCCCTCCACTTT. The chain combines TRBV11-2 with TRBJ1-6; D is possibly TRBD1 (6 bases). This CDR3 contains 15 residues. The V gene lost 0 bases and the J gene lost 8 bases, with 11 bases spanning the gap. CDR1 and CDR2 (germline): SGHAT, FQNNGV.

This clone was counted between two and nine times. The chain combines TRBV10-3 with TRBJ2-7; possible D gene TRBD2, 5 bases. The CDR3 spans 14 residues. Trimming removed 1 base from V and 1 base from J, with 8 bases in between. Per germline, CDR1 ENHRY and CDR2 SYGVKD. For the CDR3, the DNA is TGTGCCATCAGTGAGTTACAGCGGTCCTACGAGCAGTACTTC. This sequence encodes CAISELQRSYEQYF.

The chain is built from TRBV5-1 and TRBJ2-2, with TRBD2 matching 11 bases. Germline-derived CDR1 and CDR2 are SGHRS and YFSETQ. J gave up 3 bases and V 5 bases, and 9 bases lay outside the gene matches. The CDR3 extends over 17 amino acids. The CDR3 DNA sequence: TGCGCCAGCAGGACAATAGCGGGGGGGCCGGACACCGGGGAGCTGTTTTTT. This codes for CASRTIAGGPDTGELFF.

This clone was recorded a few times. The CDR3 DNA sequence: TGTGCCATCAGTGGAGACAGGGATGGCTACACCTTC. It codes for CAISGDRDGYTF. The V call is TRBV10-3, the J call TRBJ1-2; TRBD1 matches 7 bases. The germline CDR1 and CDR2 sequences are ENHRY and SYGVKD. The V and J ends lost 4 bases and 6 bases, in that order; junction bases with no gene match: 2. CDR3 length equals 12 residues.

The CDR3 region is CASSKGDIIAKNIQYF. The CDR3 DNA reads TGTGCCAGCAGTAAAGGGGACATCATAGCCAAAAACATTCAGTACTTC. This chain connects TRBV6-1 to TRBJ2-4, with a possible D match to TRBD1 (6 bases). V was trimmed by 5 bases and J by 0 bases, leaving 14 bases between them. This CDR3 contains 16 residues. Germline-derived CDR1 and CDR2 are MNHNS and SASEGT.

The chain recombines TRBV29-1 with TRBJ2-7; D not certain. The V gene's germline CDR1 is SQVTM and CDR2 ANQGSEA. This CDR3 contains 10 residues. Trimming shortened V by 0 bases and J by 6 bases, and 3 bases separated the two germline ends. CDR3 coding DNA: TGCAGCGTTGAAGATATCGAGCAGTACTTC. Translation gives CSVEDIEQYF.

V usage is TRBV5-6 and J usage is TRBJ1-5; D remains unclear. Deletions cut 0 bases from V and 6 bases from J, with 10 bases between. CDR1 and CDR2 from the germline V gene are SGHDT and YYEEEE. There are 14 residues in the CDR3. In DNA form, the CDR3 reads TGTGCCAGCAGCTTGGGTAACGCGATTCAGCCCCAGCATTTT. As protein: CASSLGNAIQPQHF.

The chain carries TRBV28 and TRBJ1-2; D perhaps matches TRBD1 (5 bases). Germline CDR1 and CDR2: MDHEN and SYDVKM. The ends were cut back, 3 bases at V and 7 bases at J, with 24 bases in the middle. This CDR3 comprises 17 residues. The CDR3 here is CASSLSGGVVAAGGYTF. In DNA form, the CDR3 reads TGTGCCAGCAGTTTGTCGGGGGGTGTGGTCGCAGCAGGTGGCTACACCTTC.

V usage is TRBV5-1 and J usage is TRBJ1-6; D unresolved. The CDR3 is made up of 14 amino acids. The germline V gene has CDR1 SGHRS and CDR2 YFSETQ. Trimming cost V 5 bases and J 7 bases, with 13 bases left between them. The CDR3 reads CASSREVRNSPLHF. The CDR3 DNA follows: TGCGCCAGCAGTCGGGAGGTACGGAATTCACCCCTCCACTTT.

The count of this clone is one. CDR3 DNA: TGTGCCAGCAGGGACAGTTCATATGAAAAACTGTTTTTT. As protein: CASRDSSYEKLFF. The chain has TRBV12-3 or TRBV12-4 and TRBJ1-4; D possibly corresponds to TRBD1 (6 bases). V was clipped by 6 bases and J by 6 bases, with 11 bases between them. This CDR3 comprises 13 residues.

CDR3 sequence reads: CASSLYQGQGYTF. The DNA of the CDR3 is TGTGCCAGCAGTTTATACCAGGGGCAAGGCTACACCTTC. The genes are TRBV27 and TRBJ1-2; possible D gene TRBD1, 6 bases. Per germline, CDR1 MNHEY and CDR2 SMNVEV (reference sequence). V shed 1 base and J shed 8 bases, with 11 bases lying between them. The CDR3 is made up of 13 amino acids.

The chain couples TRBV15 to TRBJ1-4, with no clear D. The CDR3 loop spans 15 amino acids. Germline lookup yields CDR1 LNHNV and CDR2 YYDKDF (reference sequence). The germline V and J ends were trimmed by 3 bases and 8 bases, with 16 bases remaining between them. The CDR3 nucleotides read TGTGCCACCAGCAGCCTCAGCCGGGGAACGGAAAAACTGTTTTTT. Its protein product is CATSSLSRGTEKLFF.

V usage is TRBV3-1 (or the pseudogene TRBV3-2) and J usage is TRBJ1-4; 7 bases are shared with TRBD1. The CDR3 is 15 amino acids. With V trimmed by 6 bases and J by 4 bases, 8 bases remained unmatched. CDR1 is LGHDT and CDR2 is YNNKEL in the germline V gene (reference sequence). CDR3 nucleotide sequence: TGTGCCAGCAGTGGGGGACAGATTCATAATGAAAAACTGTTTTTT. This encodes CASSGGQIHNEKLFF.

The chain recombines TRBV5-1 with TRBJ1-4; D unclear. The CDR3 is 14 residues long. The germline V gene encodes CDR1 SGHRS and CDR2 YFSETQ. The V end lost 3 bases, the J end lost 5 bases, and 11 bases lay between the germline ends. The CDR3 sequence is CASSSGEVNEKLFF. CDR3 bases: TGCGCCAGCAGCTCTGGTGAGGTGAATGAAAAACTGTTTTTT.

The chain has TRBV6-4 and TRBJ1-5; a weak D match, TRBD1 (5 bases). Germline assignment: CDR1 MRHNA and CDR2 SNTAGT. V lost 6 bases and J lost 4, with 13 bases in between. The CDR3 runs to 14 residues. DNA of the CDR3: TGTGCCAGCAGCCCCGGACACCTAAATCAGCCCCAGCATTTT. Protein sequence: CASSPGHLNQPQHF.

This clone was counted once. The chain employs TRBV7-9 and TRBJ1-4; D not resolved. Germline V lookup: CDR1 SEHNR, CDR2 FQNEAQ (reference sequence). The CDR3 runs 13 residues. V was cut by 7 bases and J by 3 bases, with 9 bases left in between. CDR3 nucleotides: TGTGCCAGCAACAGTTATTCTAATGAAAAACTGTTTTTT. As protein: CASNSYSNEKLFF.

The rearrangement links TRBV4-2 to TRBJ2-3; 11 nucleotides line up with TRBD2. The CDR3 runs 16 residues. V lost 1 base, J lost 3 bases, and 3 bases stayed unmatched. CDR1 LGHNA and CDR2 YNFKEQ come from the germline V gene. This chain's CDR3 is CASSQVVAGGTDTQYF. As DNA, the CDR3 is TGTGCCAGCAGCCAAGTTGTAGCGGGGGGGACAGATACGCAGTATTTT.

This clone showed up just once. This chain connects TRBV25-1 to TRBJ1-2; TRBD1 agrees at 9 bases. V shed 2 bases and J 4 bases; nucleotides not matched to a gene: 5. The CDR3 covers 15 residues. The germline gives CDR1 MGHDK, CDR2 SYGVNS. CDR3 nucleotides: TGTGCCAGCAGTGAAACCGGGACAGGGAGCTATGGCTACACCTTC. Protein product: CASSETGTGSYGYTF.

The chain couples TRBV5-6 to TRBJ2-5; 7 bases are a match to TRBD2. CDR1 is SGHDT and CDR2 is YYEEEE in the germline V gene. V lost 3 bases to trimming and J lost 2 bases; unmatched junction nucleotides: 7. CDR3 length: 15 residues. The CDR3 nucleotides read TGTGCCAGCAGCTCTTCGGGGGGACGTCAAGAGACCCAGTACTTC. Translating gives CASSSSGGRQETQYF.

V is TRBV7-8 and J is TRBJ2-7; 10 bases align to TRBD1. J was trimmed by 3 bases and V by 3 bases; bases with no gene match: 5. This CDR3 has 15 residues. The V gene's germline CDR1 is SGHVS and CDR2 FQNEAQ. The CDR3 loop reads CASSFNRDRGYEQYF. The CDR3 DNA reads as TGTGCCAGCAGCTTCAACCGGGACAGGGGCTACGAGCAGTACTTC. Using reference TRBV7-8 and TRBJ2-7 for the parts outside the CDR3, the full variable domain is GAGVSQSPRYKVAKRGQDVALRCDPISGHVSLFWYQQALGQGPEFLTYFQNEAQLDKSGLPSDRFFAERPEGSVSTLKIQRTQQEDSAVYLCASSFNRDRGYEQYFGPGTRLTVT.

The chain has TRBV6-2 or TRBV6-3 and TRBJ2-7, with D possibly being TRBD1 (5 bases). Germline assignment: CDR1 MNHEY and CDR2 SVGEGT. The CDR3 contains 15 residues. Between the trimmed V and J ends, which lost 2 bases and 2 bases, there was a span of 13 bases. The CDR3 DNA sequence: TGTGCCAGCAGTTACGCCGGCGTGGGGCCCTACGAGCAGTACTTC. It yields the protein CASSYAGVGPYEQYF.

The chain recombines TRBV18 with TRBJ2-5; 9 bases align to TRBD2. Per the germline V gene, CDR1 is KGHSH and CDR2 is LQKENI. J gave up 0 bases and V 5 bases, and 4 bases lay outside the gene matches. The CDR3 covers 15 residues. The CDR3 sequence: CASSVVAGDQETQYF. The CDR3 nucleotides are TGTGCCAGCTCAGTAGTAGCGGGGGACCAAGAGACCCAGTACTTC.

The chain recombines TRBV12-3 or TRBV12-4 with TRBJ1-5; D unresolved. The CDR3 spans 12 residues. Trimming took 6 bases from V and 7 from J, leaving 10 bases between them. CDR3 DNA sequence: TGTGCCAGCAGCTCCCCCCCCCAGCCCCAGCATTTT. This codes for CASSSPPQPQHF.

The V and J genes are TRBV19 and TRBJ1-3; D is unresolved. Trimming took off 3 bases at V and 0 bases at J, with 6 bases between the two ends. The CDR3 extends over 14 amino acids. Per the germline V gene, CDR1 is LNHDA and CDR2 is SQIVND (reference sequence). The CDR3 loop reads CASSIHTSGNTIYF. CDR3 nucleotides: TGTGCCAGTAGTATCCACACCTCTGGAAACACCATATATTTT.

The chain employs TRBV2 and TRBJ2-5; D remains unclear. V lost 6 bases to trimming and J lost 5 bases, with 13 bases between them. Per the germline V gene, CDR1 is SNHLY and CDR2 is FYNNEI. There are 13 residues in the CDR3. The CDR3 DNA reads as TGTGCCAGCAGGAACCCCGTTGGCGAGACCCAGTACTTC. Encoded protein: CASRNPVGETQYF.